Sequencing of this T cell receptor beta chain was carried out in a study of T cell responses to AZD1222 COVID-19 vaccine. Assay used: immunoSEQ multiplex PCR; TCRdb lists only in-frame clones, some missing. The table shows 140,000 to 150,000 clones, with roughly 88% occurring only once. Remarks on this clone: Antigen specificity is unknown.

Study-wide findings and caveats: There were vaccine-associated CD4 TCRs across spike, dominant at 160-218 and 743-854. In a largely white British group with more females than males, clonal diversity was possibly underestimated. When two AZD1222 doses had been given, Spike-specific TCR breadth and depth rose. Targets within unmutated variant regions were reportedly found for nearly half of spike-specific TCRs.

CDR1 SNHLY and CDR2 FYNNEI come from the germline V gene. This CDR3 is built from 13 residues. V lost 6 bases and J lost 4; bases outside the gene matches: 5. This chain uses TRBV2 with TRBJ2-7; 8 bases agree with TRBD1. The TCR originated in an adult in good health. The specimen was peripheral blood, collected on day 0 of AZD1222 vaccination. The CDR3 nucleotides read TGTGCCAGCAGCCGGGACAGGTTTTACGAGCAGTACTTC. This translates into CASSRDRFYEQYF.